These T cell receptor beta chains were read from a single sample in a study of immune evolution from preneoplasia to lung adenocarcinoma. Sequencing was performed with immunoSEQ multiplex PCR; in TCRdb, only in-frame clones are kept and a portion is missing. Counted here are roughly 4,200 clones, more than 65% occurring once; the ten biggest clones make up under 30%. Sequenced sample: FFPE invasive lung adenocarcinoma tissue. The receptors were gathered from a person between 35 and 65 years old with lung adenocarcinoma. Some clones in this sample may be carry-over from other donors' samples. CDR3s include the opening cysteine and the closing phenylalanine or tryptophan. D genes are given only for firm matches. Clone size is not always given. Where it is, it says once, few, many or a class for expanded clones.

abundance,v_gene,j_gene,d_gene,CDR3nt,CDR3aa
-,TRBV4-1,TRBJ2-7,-,TGCGCCAGCAGCCAGGGGACCGGGAGAGGGTACGAGCAGTACTTC,CASSQGTGRGYEQYF
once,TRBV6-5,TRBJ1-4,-,TGTGCCAGCAGTCCCTTTCAGGGGAGTGGGGAAAAACTGTTTTTT,CASSPFQGSGEKLFF
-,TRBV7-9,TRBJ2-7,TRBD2,TGTGCCAGCAGCTTAGTGTCCGGGACTAGTTACGAGCAGTACTTC,CASSLVSGTSYEQYF
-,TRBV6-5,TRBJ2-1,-,TGTGCCAGCAGTTCAGTATACAATGAGCAGTTCTTC,CASSSVYNEQFF
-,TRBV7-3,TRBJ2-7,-,TGTGCCAGCAGCGCCGGGGGCAAGCAGTACTTC,CASSAGGKQYF
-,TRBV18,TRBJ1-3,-,TGTGCCAGCTCATCCGGACCATCTGGAAACACCATATATTTT,CASSSGPSGNTIYF
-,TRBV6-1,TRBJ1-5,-,TGTGCCAGCAGTGAAATCAGAACTTCCAATCAGCCCCAGCATTTT,CASSEIRTSNQPQHF
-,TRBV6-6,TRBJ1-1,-,TGTGCCACCTTGGTGAACACTGAAGCTTTCTTT,CATLVNTEAFF
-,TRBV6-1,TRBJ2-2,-,TGTGCCAGCAGGTCTAGAGGGGATAGCACCGGGGAGCTGTTTTTT,CASRSRGDSTGELFF
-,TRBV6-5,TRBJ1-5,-,TGTGCCAGCAGACGGAGCGGTCGAAATCAGCCCCAGCATTTT,CASRRSGRNQPQHF
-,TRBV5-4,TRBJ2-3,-,TGTGCCAGCAGCTTAGATAGCACAGATACGCAGTATTTT,CASSLDSTDTQYF
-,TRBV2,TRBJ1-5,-,TGTGCCAGCACCAGAGGGTTGGGTCAGCCCCAGCATTTT,CASTRGLGQPQHF
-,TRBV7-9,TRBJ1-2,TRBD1,TGTGCCAGCAGCCAGGGACAGGGAGGCTACACCTTC,CASSQGQGGYTF
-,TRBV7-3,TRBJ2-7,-,TGTGCCAGCAGCTTAACCCCAGGGAAGTATAACGAGCAGTACTTC,CASSLTPGKYNEQYF
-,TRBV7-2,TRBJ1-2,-,TGTGCCAGCAGCCCTAGGTGGGGGGTCCACACCTTC,CASSPRWGVHTF
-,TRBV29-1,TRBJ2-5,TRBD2,TGCAGCGTGGCTAGCGGGAGGTTGGAAGAGACCCAGTACTTC,CSVASGRLEETQYF
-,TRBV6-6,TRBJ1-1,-,TGTGCCAGCAGTACTACGTCGTACGGCACTGAAGCTTTCTTT,CASSTTSYGTEAFF